This T cell receptor (beta chain) comes out of a study of blood T cell repertoires in COVID-19. Study context: T cells, B-cell-depleted T cells, or PBMCs provided the cDNA or gDNA that served as material.

Germline assignment: CDR1 MNHEY and CDR2 SVGEGT. Trimming removed 6 bases from V and 5 bases from J; junction bases left unmatched: 8. This CDR3 region has 14 residues. Original processing notes: Estimates of nucleated cell counts were drawn from the amplification of reference gene primers. Only in-frame clones appear in the TCRdb table, and some are missing; sequencing was by immunoSEQ multiplex PCR. The V and J calls and clone size are taken from that table; D and trimming were inferred from the DNA. In the table there are 240,000 or so clones, roughly 86% of which are singletons. Sequencing was carried out using peripheral blood. The chain carries TRBV6-2 or TRBV6-3 and TRBJ2-3; 7 bases are shared with TRBD1. This receptor was taken from a woman aged 30 to 39 who had recovered from COVID-19. The CDR3: CASSKGTGVDTQYF. CDR3 nucleotides: TGTGCCAGCAGCAAGGGAACAGGGGTAGATACGCAGTATTTT.